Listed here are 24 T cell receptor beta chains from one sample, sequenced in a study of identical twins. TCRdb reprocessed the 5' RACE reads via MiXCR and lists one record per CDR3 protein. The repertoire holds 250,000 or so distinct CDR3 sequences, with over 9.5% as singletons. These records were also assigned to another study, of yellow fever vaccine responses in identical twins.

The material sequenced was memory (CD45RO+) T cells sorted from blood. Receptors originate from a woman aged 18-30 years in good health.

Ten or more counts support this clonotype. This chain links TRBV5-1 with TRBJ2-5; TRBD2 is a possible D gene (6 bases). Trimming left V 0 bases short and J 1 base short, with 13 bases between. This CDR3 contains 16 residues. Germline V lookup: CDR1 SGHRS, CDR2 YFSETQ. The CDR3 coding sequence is TGCGCCAGCAGCTTGGTTGGCGGAGGGTCCCAAGAGACCCAGTACTTC. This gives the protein CASSLVGGGSQETQYF.

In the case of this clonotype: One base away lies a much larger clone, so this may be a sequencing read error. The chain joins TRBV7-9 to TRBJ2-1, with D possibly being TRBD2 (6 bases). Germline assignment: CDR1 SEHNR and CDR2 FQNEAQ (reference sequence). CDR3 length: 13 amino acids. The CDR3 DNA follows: TGTGCCAGCACCCGGGACTCCCACAATGAGCAGTTCTTC. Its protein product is CASTRDSHNEQFF.

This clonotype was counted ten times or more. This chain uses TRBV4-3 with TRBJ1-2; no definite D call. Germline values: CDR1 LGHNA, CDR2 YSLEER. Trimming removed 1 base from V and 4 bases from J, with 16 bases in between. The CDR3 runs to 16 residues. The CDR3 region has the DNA TGCGCCAGCAGCCAAGTTATTCGGCAGGCCGGCTATGGCTACACCTTC. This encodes CASSQVIRQAGYGYTF.

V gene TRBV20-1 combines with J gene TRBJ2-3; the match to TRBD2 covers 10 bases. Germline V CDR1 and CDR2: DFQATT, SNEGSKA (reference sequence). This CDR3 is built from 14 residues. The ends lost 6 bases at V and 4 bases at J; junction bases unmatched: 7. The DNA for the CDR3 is TGCAGTGCCGAGCGGGAGGGCCGGGCAGATACGCAGTATTTT. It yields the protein CSAEREGRADTQYF.

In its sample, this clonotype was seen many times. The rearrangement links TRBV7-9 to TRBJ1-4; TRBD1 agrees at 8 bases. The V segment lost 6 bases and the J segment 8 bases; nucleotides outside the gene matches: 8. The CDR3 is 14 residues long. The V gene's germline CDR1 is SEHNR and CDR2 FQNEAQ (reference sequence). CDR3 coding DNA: TGTGCCAGCAGTCGAGGACAGGGCGGAGAAAAACTGTTTTTT. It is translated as CASSRGQGGEKLFF.

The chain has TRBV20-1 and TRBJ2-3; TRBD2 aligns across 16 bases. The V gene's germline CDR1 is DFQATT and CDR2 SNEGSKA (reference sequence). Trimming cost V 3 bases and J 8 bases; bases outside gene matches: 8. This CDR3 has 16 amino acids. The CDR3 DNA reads TGCAGTGCTAGGGGGACTAGCGGGGGGGTGTACGGTACGCAGTATTTT. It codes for CSARGTSGGVYGTQYF.

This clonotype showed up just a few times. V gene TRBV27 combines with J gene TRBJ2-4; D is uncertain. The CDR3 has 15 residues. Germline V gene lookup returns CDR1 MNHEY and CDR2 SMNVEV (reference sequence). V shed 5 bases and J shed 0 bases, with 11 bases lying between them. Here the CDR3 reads CASSPPWGAKNIQYF. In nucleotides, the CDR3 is TGTGCCAGCAGTCCGCCTTGGGGAGCCAAAAACATTCAGTACTTC.

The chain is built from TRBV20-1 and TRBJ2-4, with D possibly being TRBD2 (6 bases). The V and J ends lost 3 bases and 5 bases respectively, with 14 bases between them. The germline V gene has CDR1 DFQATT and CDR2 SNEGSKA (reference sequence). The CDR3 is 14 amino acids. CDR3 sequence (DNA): TGCAGTGCTAGCGTGGGAGGAAGGGAAAACATTCAGTACTTC. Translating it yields CSASVGGRENIQYF.

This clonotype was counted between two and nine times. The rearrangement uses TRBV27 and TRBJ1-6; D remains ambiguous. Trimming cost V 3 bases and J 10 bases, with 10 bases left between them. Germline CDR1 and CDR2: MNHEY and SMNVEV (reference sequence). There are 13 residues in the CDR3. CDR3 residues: CASSFGYSSPLHF. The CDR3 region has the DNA TGTGCCAGCAGTTTTGGGTATAGCTCACCCCTCCACTTT.

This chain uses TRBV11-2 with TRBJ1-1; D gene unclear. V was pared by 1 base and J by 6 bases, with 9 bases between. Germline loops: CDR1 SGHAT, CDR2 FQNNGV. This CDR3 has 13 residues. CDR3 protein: CASSLVARAEAFF. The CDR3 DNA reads TGTGCCAGCAGCTTAGTCGCTCGCGCTGAAGCTTTCTTT. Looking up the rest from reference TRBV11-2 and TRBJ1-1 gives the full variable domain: EAGVAQSPRYKIIEKRQSVAFWCNPISGHATLYWYQQILGQGPKLLIQFQNNGVVDDSQLPKDRFSAERLKGVDSTLKIQPAKLEDSAVYLCASSLVARAEAFFGQGTRLTVV.

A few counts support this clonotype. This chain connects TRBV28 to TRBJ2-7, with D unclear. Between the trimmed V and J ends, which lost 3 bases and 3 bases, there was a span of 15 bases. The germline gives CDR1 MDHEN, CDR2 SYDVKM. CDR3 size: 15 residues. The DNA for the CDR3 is TGTGCCAGCAGTTTGATTCTGCGCTCTGGCTACGAGCAGTACTTC. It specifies CASSLILRSGYEQYF.

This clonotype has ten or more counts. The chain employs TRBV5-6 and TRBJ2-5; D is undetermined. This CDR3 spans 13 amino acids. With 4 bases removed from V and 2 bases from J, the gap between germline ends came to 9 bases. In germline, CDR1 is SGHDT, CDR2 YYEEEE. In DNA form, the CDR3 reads TGTGCCAGCAGCGCTGGACGGCAAGAGACCCAGTACTTC. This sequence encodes CASSAGRQETQYF.

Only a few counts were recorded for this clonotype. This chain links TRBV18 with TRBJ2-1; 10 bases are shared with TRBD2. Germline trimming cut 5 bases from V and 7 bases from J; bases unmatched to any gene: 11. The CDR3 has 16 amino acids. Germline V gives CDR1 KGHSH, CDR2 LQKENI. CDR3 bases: TGTGCCAGCTCAGATCCGGGACTAGCGCTTATAAATGAGCAGTTCTTC. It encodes CASSDPGLALINEQFF.

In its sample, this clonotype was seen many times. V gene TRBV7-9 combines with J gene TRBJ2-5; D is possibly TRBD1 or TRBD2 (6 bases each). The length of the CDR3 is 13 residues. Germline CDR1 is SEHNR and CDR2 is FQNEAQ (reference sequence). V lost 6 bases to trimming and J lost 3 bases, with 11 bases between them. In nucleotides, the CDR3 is TGTGCCAGCAGAGACAGGAGGGAAGAGACCCAGTACTTC. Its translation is CASRDRREETQYF.

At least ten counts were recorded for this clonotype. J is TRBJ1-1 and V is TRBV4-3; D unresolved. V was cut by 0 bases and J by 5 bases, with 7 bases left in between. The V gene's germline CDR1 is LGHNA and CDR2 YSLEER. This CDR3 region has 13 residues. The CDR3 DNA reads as TGCGCCAGCAGCCAAGATGGGCGGACTGAAGCTTTCTTT. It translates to CASSQDGRTEAFF.

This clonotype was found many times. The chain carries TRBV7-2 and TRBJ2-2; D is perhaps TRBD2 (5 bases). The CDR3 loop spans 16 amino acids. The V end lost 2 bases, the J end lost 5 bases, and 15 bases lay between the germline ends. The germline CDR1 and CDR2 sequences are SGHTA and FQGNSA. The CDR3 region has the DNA TGTGCCAGCAGCTTATTTGTCTCACCGGGGACCGGGGAGCTGTTTTTT. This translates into CASSLFVSPGTGELFF.

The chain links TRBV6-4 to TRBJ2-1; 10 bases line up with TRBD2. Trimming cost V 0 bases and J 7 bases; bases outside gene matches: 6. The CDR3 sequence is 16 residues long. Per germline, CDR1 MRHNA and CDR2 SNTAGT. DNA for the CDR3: TGTGCCAGCAGTGACTCGGGTAGCGGGGGGCCAAATGAGCAGTTCTTC. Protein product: CASSDSGSGGPNEQFF.

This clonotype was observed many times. DNA of the CDR3: TGTGCCAGCAGTTTCCGTCAAGCGGGAGTCTACGAGCAGTACTTC. Translating it yields CASSFRQAGVYEQYF. The chain has TRBV28 and TRBJ2-7; 8 bases line up with TRBD2. V was clipped by 3 bases and J by 3 bases; unmatched bases: 7. Germline V gene sequence: CDR1 MDHEN, CDR2 SYDVKM. This CDR3 region has 15 residues.

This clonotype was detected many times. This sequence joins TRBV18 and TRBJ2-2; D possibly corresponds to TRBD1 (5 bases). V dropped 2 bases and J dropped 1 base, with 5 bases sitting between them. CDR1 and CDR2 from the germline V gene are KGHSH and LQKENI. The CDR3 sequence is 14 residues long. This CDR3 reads CASSPDRNTGELFF. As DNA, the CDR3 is TGTGCCAGCTCACCAGACAGGAACACCGGGGAGCTGTTTTTT.

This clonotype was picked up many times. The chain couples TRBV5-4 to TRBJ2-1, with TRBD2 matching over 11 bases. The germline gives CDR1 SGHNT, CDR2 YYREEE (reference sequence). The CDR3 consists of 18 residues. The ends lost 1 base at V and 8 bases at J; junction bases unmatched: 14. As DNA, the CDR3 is TGTGCCAGCAGCTTGCCTAGCGGGGGGCAAACGATATACGATGAGCAGTTCTTC. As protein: CASSLPSGGQTIYDEQFF.

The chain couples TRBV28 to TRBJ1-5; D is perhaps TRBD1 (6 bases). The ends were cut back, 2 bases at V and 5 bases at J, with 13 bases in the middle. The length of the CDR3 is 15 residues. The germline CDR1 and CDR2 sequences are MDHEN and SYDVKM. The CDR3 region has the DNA TGTGCCAGCAGTTTACTAGGGGGTTCCTATCAGCCCCAGCATTTT. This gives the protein CASSLLGGSYQPQHF. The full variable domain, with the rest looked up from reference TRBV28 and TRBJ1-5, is DVKVTQSSRYLVKRTGEKVFLECVQDMDHENMFWYRQDPGLGLRLIYFSYDVKMKEKGDIPEGYSVSREKKERFSLILESASTNQTSMYLCASSLLGGSYQPQHFGDGTRLSIL.

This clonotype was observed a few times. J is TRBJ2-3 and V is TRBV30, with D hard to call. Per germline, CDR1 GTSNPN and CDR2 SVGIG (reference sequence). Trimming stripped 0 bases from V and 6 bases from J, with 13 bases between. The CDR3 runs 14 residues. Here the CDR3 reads CAWSVGGGIDTQYF. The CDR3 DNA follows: TGTGCCTGGAGTGTAGGTGGTGGAATCGATACGCAGTATTTT.

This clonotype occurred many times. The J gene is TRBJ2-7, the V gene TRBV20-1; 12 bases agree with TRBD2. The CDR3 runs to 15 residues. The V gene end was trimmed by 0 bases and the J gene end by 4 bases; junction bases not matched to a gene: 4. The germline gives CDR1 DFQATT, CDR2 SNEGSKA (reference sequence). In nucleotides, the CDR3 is TGCAGTGCTAGAGATAGGACTAGCGGGATATACGAGCAGTACTTC. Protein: CSARDRTSGIYEQYF.

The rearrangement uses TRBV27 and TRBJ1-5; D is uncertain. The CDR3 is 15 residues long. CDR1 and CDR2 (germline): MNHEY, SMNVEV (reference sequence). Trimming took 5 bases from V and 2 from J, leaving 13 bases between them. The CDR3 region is CASSPQLSRNQPQHF. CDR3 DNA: TGTGCCAGCAGTCCCCAATTAAGCCGCAATCAGCCCCAGCATTTT.